The present entry profiles one T cell receptor (beta chain) with its context. The data were obtained in a study of human T cells and chemical hapten exposure. Study-wide context: Affected patients, primarily female, had alopecia areata, totalis or universalis. TCR yields per sample varied, mainly owing to small pooled library volume differences.

Time point denoted: pre-sensitization, week 0. The treatment here: therapeutic diphenylcyclopropenone sensitization with weekly scalp DPC. Per the study methods: Sample TCR totals centred on a median of 95,638, ranging about 20,000 to 700,000. One entry per CDR3 protein results from TCRdb running MiXCR on the RACE reads. The V and J calls were not made by the authors but by TCRdb's processing. The repertoire consists of over 35,000 distinct CDR3 sequences, with about 10% occurring once and the leading ten covering approximately 6.3%. This sequence originates from a young man with alopecia areata. Some clones in this sample may be carry-over from other donors' samples. Here the sequenced sample was whole blood, taken in connection with sensitization to the hapten diphenylcyclopropenone (DPC).

CDR3 protein: CASSFSLAGVDTQYF. The CDR3 DNA reads as TGCGCCAGCAGCTTTTCCCTAGCGGGAGTCGATACGCAGTATTTT. This sequence joins TRBV5-1 and TRBJ2-3; 10 bases agree with TRBD2. The length of the CDR3 is 15 residues. The ends lost 2 bases at V and 6 bases at J; junction bases unmatched: 6. Germline V gene lookup returns CDR1 SGHRS and CDR2 YFSETQ.